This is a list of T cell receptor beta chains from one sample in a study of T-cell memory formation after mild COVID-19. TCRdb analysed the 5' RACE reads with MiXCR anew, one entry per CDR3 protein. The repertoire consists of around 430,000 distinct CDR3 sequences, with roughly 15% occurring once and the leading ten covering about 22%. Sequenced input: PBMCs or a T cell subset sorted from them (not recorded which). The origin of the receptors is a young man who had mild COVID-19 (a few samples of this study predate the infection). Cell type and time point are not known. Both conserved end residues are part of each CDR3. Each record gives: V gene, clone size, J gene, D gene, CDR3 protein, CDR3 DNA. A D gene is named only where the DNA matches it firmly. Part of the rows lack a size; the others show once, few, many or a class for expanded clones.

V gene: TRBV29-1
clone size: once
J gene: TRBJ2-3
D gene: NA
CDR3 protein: CSVERDTQYF
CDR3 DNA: TGCAGCGTTGAACGCGATACGCAGTATTTT

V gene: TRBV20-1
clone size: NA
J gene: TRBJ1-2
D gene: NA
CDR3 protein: CSASSYGYTF
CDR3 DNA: TGCAGTGCTAGCAGCTATGGCTACACCTTC

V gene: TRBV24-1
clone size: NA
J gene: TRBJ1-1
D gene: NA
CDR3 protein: CATSDEGNTEAFF
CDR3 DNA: TGTGCCACCAGTGATGAGGGGAACACTGAAGCTTTCTTT

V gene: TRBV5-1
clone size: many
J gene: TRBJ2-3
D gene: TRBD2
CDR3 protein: CASSRGGDTDTQYF
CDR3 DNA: TGCGCCAGCAGCCGCGGGGGGGACACAGATACGCAGTATTTT

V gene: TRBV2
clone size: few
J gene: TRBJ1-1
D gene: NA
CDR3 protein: CASSEQQNSPTEAFF
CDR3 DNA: TGTGCCAGCAGTGAACAGCAGAACAGTCCCACTGAAGCTTTCTTT

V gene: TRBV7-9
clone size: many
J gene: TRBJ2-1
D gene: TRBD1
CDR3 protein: CASRYSGTGQNEQFF
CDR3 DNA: TGTGCCAGCAGGTATTCCGGGACAGGGCAGAATGAGCAGTTCTTC

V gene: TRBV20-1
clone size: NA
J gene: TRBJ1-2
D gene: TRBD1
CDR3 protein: CSARDGDRGIYGYTF
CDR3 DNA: TGCAGTGCTAGAGATGGTGACAGGGGAATTTATGGCTACACCTTC

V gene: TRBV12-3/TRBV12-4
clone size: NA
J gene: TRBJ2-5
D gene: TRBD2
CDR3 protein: CASSLKPAGLQETQYF
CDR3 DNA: TGTGCCAGCAGTTTAAAGCCAGCGGGGCTCCAAGAGACCCAGTACTTC

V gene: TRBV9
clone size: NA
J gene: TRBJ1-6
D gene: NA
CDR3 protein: CASSVDGRVRGKSPLHF
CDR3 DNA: TGTGCCAGCAGCGTAGATGGCAGGGTCAGAGGGAAGTCACCCCTCCACTTT

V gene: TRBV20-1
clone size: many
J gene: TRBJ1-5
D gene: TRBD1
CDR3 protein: CSAGTGGHQPQHF
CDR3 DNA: TGCAGTGCTGGGACAGGGGGCCATCAGCCCCAGCATTTT

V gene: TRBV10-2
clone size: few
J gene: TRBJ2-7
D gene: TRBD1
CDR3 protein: CASQPSLDRATQYF
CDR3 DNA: TGCGCCAGCCAACCGTCACTCGACAGGGCGACACAGTACTTC

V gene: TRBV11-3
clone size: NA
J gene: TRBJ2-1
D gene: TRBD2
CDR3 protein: CASTPGGTYNEQFF
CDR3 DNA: TGTGCCAGCACCCCGGGGGGAACCTACAATGAGCAGTTCTTC

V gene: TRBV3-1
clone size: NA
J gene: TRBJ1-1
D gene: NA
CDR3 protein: CASSQKLANTEAFF
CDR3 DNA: TGTGCCAGCAGCCAAAAATTGGCGAACACTGAAGCTTTCTTT

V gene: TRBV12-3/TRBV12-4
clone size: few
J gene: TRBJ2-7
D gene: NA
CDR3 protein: CASSLGSGGGSYEQYF
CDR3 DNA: TGTGCCAGCAGTTTAGGAAGCGGAGGGGGTTCCTACGAGCAGTACTTC

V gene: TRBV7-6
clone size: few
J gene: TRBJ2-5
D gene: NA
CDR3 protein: CASSPEAFVQETQYF
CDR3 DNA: TGTGCCAGCAGCCCGGAAGCGTTCGTCCAAGAGACCCAGTACTTC

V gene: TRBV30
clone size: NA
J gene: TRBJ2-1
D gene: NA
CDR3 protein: CAWSEPGPEQFF
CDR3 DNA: TGTGCCTGGAGTGAACCGGGACCCGAGCAGTTCTTC

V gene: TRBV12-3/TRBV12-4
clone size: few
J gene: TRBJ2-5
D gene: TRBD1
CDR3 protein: CASSDGVTGPSQETQYF
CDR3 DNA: TGTGCCAGCAGTGATGGGGTGACAGGGCCAAGCCAAGAGACCCAGTACTTC